A single sample gave rise to the 10 T cell receptor beta chains below, sequenced in a study of lymphopenia after photon versus proton radiotherapy. TCRdb's table, derived via immunoSEQ multiplex PCR, lists solely in-frame clones and lacks some. The data contain around 160,000 clones, 70% to 90% of them seen just once; the ten biggest clones take up roughly 4.7%. This sample comprised peripheral blood, obtained from a patient treated with photon-based radiotherapy. Source of these receptors: a man aged 50 or older with gastric cancer.

The V and J genes are TRBV7-9 and TRBJ2-7, with no clear D. The CDR3 totals 14 residues. Germline CDR1 and CDR2: SEHNR and FQNEAQ (reference sequence). V was shortened by 1 base and J by 5 bases, with 12 bases between the two germline ends. The CDR3 nucleotides read TGTGCCAGCAGCTTAGGACTGGGAATGGACGAGCAGTACTTC. Translation: CASSLGLGMDEQYF.

The gene calls are TRBV19 and TRBJ2-7; 11 bases match TRBD2. This CDR3 region has 14 residues. Trimming took 6 bases from V and 3 from J; bases not matched to a gene: 4. The germline V gene encodes CDR1 LNHDA and CDR2 SQIVND (reference sequence). CDR3 bases: TGTGCCAGTAGCCCGACTAGCGGGATCTACGAGCAGTACTTC. Residues: CASSPTSGIYEQYF.

This clone was seen a single time. The chain employs TRBV28 and TRBJ1-5; 7 bases are a match to TRBD1. J was trimmed by 5 bases and V by 8 bases; bases with no gene match: 9. Germline V CDR1 and CDR2: MDHEN, SYDVKM. CDR3 size: 14 residues. CDR3 residues: CASRRQGGHQPQHF. The CDR3 DNA follows: TGTGCCAGCCGCCGACAGGGAGGTCATCAGCCCCAGCATTTT. The full variable domain, rest sourced from reference TRBV28 and TRBJ1-5, is DVKVTQSSRYLVKRTGEKVFLECVQDMDHENMFWYRQDPGLGLRLIYFSYDVKMKEKGDIPEGYSVSREKKERFSLILESASTNQTSMYLCASRRQGGHQPQHFGDGTRLSIL.

The gene calls are TRBV27 and TRBJ1-5; no clear D. CDR1 and CDR2 (germline): MNHEY, SMNVEV (reference sequence). The CDR3 sequence is 16 residues long. Trimming shortened V by 4 bases and J by 7 bases, and 20 bases separated the two germline ends. The CDR3 DNA sequence: TGTGCCAGCAGTTCCTTTACGGCCTCCTCGGAACAGCCCCAGCATTTT. Protein: CASSSFTASSEQPQHF.

J is TRBJ2-3 and V is TRBV5-1; D is unclear. CDR1 and CDR2 from the germline V gene are SGHRS and YFSETQ. CDR3 size: 14 residues. Trimming took 0 bases from V and 0 from J, leaving 5 bases between them. In DNA form, the CDR3 reads TGCGCCAGCAGCTTGGCGGGCAGCACAGATACGCAGTATTTT. This gives the protein CASSLAGSTDTQYF.

This clone was counted a single time. This sequence joins TRBV7-9 and TRBJ2-1; 7 bases align to TRBD2. From germline, CDR1 is SEHNR and CDR2 FQNEAQ (reference sequence). CDR3 length: 14 residues. Trimming cost V 6 bases and J 4 bases; bases outside gene matches: 6. The CDR3 nucleotides are TGTGCCAGCAGTATGGCTAGCGGTTACAATGAGCAGTTCTTC. Amino acids: CASSMASGYNEQFF.

This rearrangement joins TRBV4-1 to TRBJ2-1; D is perhaps TRBD2 (6 bases). Trimming left V 3 bases short and J 5 bases short, with 17 bases between. Germline lookup yields CDR1 MGHRA and CDR2 YSYEKL. This CDR3 contains 16 residues. This CDR3 reads CASSHARRGSDNEQFF. Written as DNA, the CDR3 is TGCGCCAGCAGCCACGCCAGGAGGGGTAGCGACAATGAGCAGTTCTTC.

The chain combines TRBV6-5 with TRBJ2-2; 7 bases are a match to TRBD1. Germline V gene sequence: CDR1 MNHEY, CDR2 SVGAGI. Losses at the gene ends were 6 bases for V and 3 bases for J; bases not matched to a gene: 7. The CDR3 has 15 residues. The CDR3 region is CASSRGGADTGELFF. The CDR3 DNA sequence: TGTGCCAGCAGCCGAGGGGGCGCGGACACCGGGGAGCTGTTTTTT.

The chain's CDR3 is CASSLEHGNTEAFF. CDR3 DNA: TGCGCCAGCAGCCTAGAACATGGGAACACTGAAGCTTTCTTT. The V gene is TRBV5-1, the J gene TRBJ1-1; D call uncertain. The CDR3 spans 14 residues. Between the trimmed V and J ends, which lost 4 bases and 1 base, there was a span of 11 bases. Germline loops: CDR1 SGHRS, CDR2 YFSETQ.

This chain uses TRBV11-2 with TRBJ1-5; D gene ambiguous. Between the trimmed V and J ends, which lost 5 bases and 3 bases, there was a span of 8 bases. The CDR3 totals 13 residues. Per germline, CDR1 SGHAT and CDR2 FQNNGV. DNA for the CDR3: TGTGCCAGCAGCAAAACGACCAATCAGCCCCAGCATTTT. It codes for CASSKTTNQPQHF.